The 3 T cell receptor beta chains below all came from one sample that was sequenced in a study of blood T cells in healthy people across ages. Primed by a sample-barcoded 5' primer and a J-beta primer mix, a second PCR proceeded for 7 to 11 cycles. TCRdb fed the 5' RACE reads into MiXCR, producing one record per CDR3 protein. The repertoire holds about 900,000 distinct CDR3 sequences, around 62% seen once, with 28% in the top ten. Sequenced: blood. The receptors shown here come from a man in his thirties or forties in good health.

The chain combines TRBV5-4 with TRBJ2-6; 11 bases match TRBD1. The junction had 2 bases not matched to a gene; V was cut back by 3 bases and J by 0 bases. Germline CDR1 and CDR2: SGHNT and YYREEE (reference sequence). The CDR3 is 17 residues long. CDR3 sequence reads: CASSWGTGGSGANVLTF. The DNA for the CDR3 is TGTGCCAGCAGCTGGGGGACAGGGGGCTCTGGGGCCAACGTCCTGACTTTC. Variable domain in full (rest from reference TRBV5-4 and TRBJ2-6): ETGVTQSPTHLIKTRGQQVTLRCSSQSGHNTVSWYQQALGQGPQFIFQYYREEENGRGNFPPRFSGLQFPNYSSELNVNALELDDSALYLCASSWGTGGSGANVLTFGAGSRLTVL.

The CDR3 region is CATRGADYEQYF. CDR3 nucleotide sequence: TGTGCCACCAGGGGAGCGGACTACGAGCAGTACTTC. The rearrangement uses TRBV15 and TRBJ2-4; TRBD2 is a possible D gene (5 bases). The J call may be faulty, since TRBJ2-7 better matches the DNA end. Germline values: CDR1 LNHNV, CDR2 YYDKDF (reference sequence). The CDR3 sequence is 12 residues long.

DNA of the CDR3: TGTGCCAGCAGCTTGGACTCCTCCCGGGAGACCCAGTACTTC. It encodes CASSLDSSRETQYF. The chain carries TRBV7-2 and TRBJ2-5, with a tentative D call TRBD2 (5 bases). V gave up 3 bases and J gave up 5 bases, with 13 bases separating them. The CDR3 totals 14 residues. Germline lookup yields CDR1 SGHTA and CDR2 FQGNSA.